The rows below give T cell receptor beta chains drawn from one sample of a study of cytomegalovirus exposure and HLA in healthy donors. This table comes from immunoSEQ multiplex PCR, and its TCRdb copy is limited to in-frame clones, with some not included. The sample contains over 75,000 clones, about 76% of which appear only once. Sequencing was performed on PBMCs. These receptors were collected from a man aged 40-50 years in good health and CMV-seropositive. Each CDR3 is given with its conserved first and last residue. The D gene is left open where the match is weak. Some rows mark clone size as missing; the rest say once, few, many or name a class of expanded clone.

clone size,J gene,D gene,V gene,CDR3 DNA,CDR3 protein
NA,TRBJ2-7,TRBD1,TRBV29-1,TGCAGCGTTCGAGCGGGGACAGGGAGAGGCTACGAGCAGTACTTC,CSVRAGTGRGYEQYF
NA,TRBJ1-2,TRBD1,TRBV27,TGTGCCAGCTCTGGGACAGGGGGCGCGGGCTATGGCTACACCTTC,CASSGTGGAGYGYTF
few,TRBJ1-2,NA,TRBV2,TGTGCCAGCACCAAAGAGGGAGGGGACGGCTACACCTTC,CASTKEGGDGYTF
NA,TRBJ1-4,NA,TRBV19,TGTGCCAGTAGTCTATACAGGGAAAAACTGTTTTTT,CASSLYREKLFF
NA,TRBJ2-1,NA,TRBV18,TGTGCCAGCTCACCCTCAGGAGGCTCTGAGCAGTTCTTC,CASSPSGGSEQFF
NA,TRBJ2-4,NA,TRBV7-9,TGTGCCAGCAGCTTAGAAGTGGGCAGGGCCAAAAACATTCAGTACTTC,CASSLEVGRAKNIQYF
NA,TRBJ2-3,NA,TRBV11-2,TGTGCCAGCAGTATCGTTGGACAGTCCACAGATACGCAGTATTTT,CASSIVGQSTDTQYF
NA,TRBJ2-7,NA,TRBV4-1,TGCGCCAGCAGCCAAGGGATCGGCGGGTACGAGCAGTACTTC,CASSQGIGGYEQYF
NA,TRBJ2-6,TRBD2,TRBV2,TGTGCCAGCAGACTAGCGGGGCTCTCTGGGGCCAACGTCCTGACTTTC,CASRLAGLSGANVLTF
NA,TRBJ2-1,TRBD2,TRBV9,TGTGCCAGCAGCGTTGTGACTAGCGAAAGCAATGAGCAGTTCTTC,CASSVVTSESNEQFF
NA,TRBJ2-7,NA,TRBV6-5,TGTGCCAGCAGGTACCCCGGGACCTACGAGCAGTACTTC,CASRYPGTYEQYF
NA,TRBJ1-2,NA,TRBV27,TGTGCCAGCAGCTCCTTACATCCCCCTAACTATGGCTACACCTTC,CASSSLHPPNYGYTF
NA,TRBJ2-5,TRBD1,TRBV9,TGTGCCAGCAGCGAGACCGGACAAGGACAGGGGGCGCAGGGGACCCAGTACTTC,CASSETGQGQGAQGTQYF
NA,TRBJ1-2,TRBD1,TRBV14,TGTGCCAGCAGCTTAGGGGGACAGGGTCATGGCTACACCTTC,CASSLGGQGHGYTF
NA,TRBJ1-2,TRBD1,TRBV9,TGTGCCAGCAGCGTGGGACAGGGGGCCTACGGCTACACCTTC,CASSVGQGAYGYTF
NA,TRBJ1-1,TRBD1,TRBV14,TGTGCCAGCAGCCAAATTTCGGGACAGCGGGTTGAAGCTTTCTTT,CASSQISGQRVEAFF
NA,TRBJ1-1,TRBD1,TRBV2,TGTGCCAGCAGGGAACAGGGGGCCGACACTGAAGCTTTCTTT,CASREQGADTEAFF
once,TRBJ1-5,NA,TRBV6-5,TGTGCCAGCAGTTACTATTGGACTGGCCAGCCCCAGCATTTT,CASSYYWTGQPQHF
NA,TRBJ2-5,NA,TRBV6-1,TGTGCCAGCAGTACCGGGTTCGGGACCCAGTACTTC,CASSTGFGTQYF
NA,TRBJ1-5,NA,TRBV10-2,TGCGCCAGCAAGGGCCGGGGGCCCCAGCATTTT,CASKGRGPQHF
few,TRBJ2-2,TRBD2,TRBV7-2,TGTGCCAGCAGCTTAACATCTAGCGGGGGGGCGACCGGGGAGCTGTTTTTT,CASSLTSSGGATGELFF
NA,TRBJ2-3,NA,TRBV18,TGTGCCAGCTCCCCACTGCCTGCTAGCGCGGGCACAGATACGCAGTATTTT,CASSPLPASAGTDTQYF
NA,TRBJ2-1,TRBD2,TRBV27,TGTGCCAGCAGCTTGGGAGACGGGGGGACCCCAGAGTTCTTC,CASSLGDGGTPEFF
NA,TRBJ2-3,TRBD1,TRBV27,TGTGCCAGCAGTCTGGGACAGTGGGCAGATACGCAGTATTTT,CASSLGQWADTQYF
NA,TRBJ2-3,TRBD2,TRBV4-3,TGCGCCAGCAGCCAAGGGGACTACACAGATACGCAGTATTTT,CASSQGDYTDTQYF
NA,TRBJ1-1,NA,TRBV4-1,TGCGCCAGCAGCCATCCCCGGGGGGGAATGAACACTGAAGCTTTCTTT,CASSHPRGGMNTEAFF
NA,TRBJ2-7,TRBD2,TRBV28,TGTGCCAGCGCCTACCCGGGGGGCGAGCAGTACTTC,CASAYPGGEQYF
NA,TRBJ1-1,TRBD1,TRBV2,TGTGCCAGCATGACGGGACAGGGATACACTGAAGCTTTCTTT,CASMTGQGYTEAFF
NA,TRBJ1-1,NA,TRBV6-5,TGTGCCAGCAGCCCCAATTCGAGGAAAGCTTTCTTT,CASSPNSRKAFF
NA,TRBJ1-1,NA,TRBV10-3,TGTGCCATCAGTGAGTCGAGGGCGAACACTGAAGCTTTCTTT,CAISESRANTEAFF
NA,TRBJ1-4,TRBD1,TRBV5-1,TGCGCCAGCAGCTTGGCCGGTGGGGACAGGGACGGTGAAAAACTGTTTTTT,CASSLAGGDRDGEKLFF
NA,TRBJ1-5,TRBD1,TRBV9,TGTGCCAGCAGCGGTACAGGGGGCCATCAGCCCCAGCATTTT,CASSGTGGHQPQHF
few,TRBJ2-6,NA,TRBV19,TGTGCCAGTAGTACCACCTCAGGGACTGGGGCCAACGTCCTGACTTTC,CASSTTSGTGANVLTF
NA,TRBJ2-7,TRBD1,TRBV5-4,TGTGCCAGCAGCTCGACAGGGTCCGAGCAGTACTTC,CASSSTGSEQYF
NA,TRBJ2-3,TRBD1,TRBV6-6,TGTGCCAGCACGGGCCCCAGGACAGGGAGCACAGATACGCAGTATTTT,CASTGPRTGSTDTQYF
once,TRBJ1-6,NA,TRBV7-9,TGTGCCAGCAGCGCCGGTCAGGTCAATTCACCCCTCCACTTT,CASSAGQVNSPLHF
NA,TRBJ2-1,TRBD2,TRBV6-5,TGTGCCAGCAGTTACCAACTAGCGGGAGGGCCCGATGAGCAGTTCTTC,CASSYQLAGGPDEQFF